Sequencing of this T cell receptor beta chain was carried out in a study of blood T cells in healthy people across ages. Study-wide context: In model experiments, template switching was able to capture about one barcoded beta molecule for every two T cells that were present. Whole-study findings and limits: Percentage of naive T cells showed a strong correlation with TCR beta diversity. Per million T cells, the diversity of TCR beta decreased roughly linearly as age advanced.

The CDR3 spans 14 residues. Trimming cost V 6 bases and J 0 bases; bases outside gene matches: 2. Germline V CDR1 and CDR2: MNHNS, SASEGT. This clonotype occurred a few times. The antigen remains unidentified. A second PCR, run for about 6 to 11 cycles, used a sample-barcoded 5' primer plus a J-beta primer mix. TCRdb reprocessed the 5' RACE reads via MiXCR and lists one record per CDR3 protein. The table lists 850,000 to 1,300,000 distinct CDR3 sequences, 45% of them singletons. The sequencing input was blood. The sequence was obtained from an older woman in good health. The rearrangement links TRBV6-1 to TRBJ2-3, with 8 bases identical to TRBD2. The CDR3 DNA is TGTGCCAGCAGACTAGCGGAGAGCACAGATACGCAGTATTTT. This translates into CASRLAESTDTQYF.